The 21 T cell receptor beta chains in this list originate from one sample, sequenced in a study of blood T cell repertoires in COVID-19. The repertoire was sequenced with immunoSEQ multiplex PCR; TCRdb's copy has only in-frame clones and lacks some. The table has around 130,000 clones, 65% to 90% seen once. Sequencing input: PBMCs or T cells enriched from blood (not recorded which). The receptors here all came from a woman aged 50 to 65 who had recovered from COVID-19.

The chain links TRBV6-5 to TRBJ1-1, with 8 bases identical to TRBD1. This CDR3 comprises 14 residues. Germline V CDR1 and CDR2: MNHEY, SVGAGI. V lost 6 bases to trimming and J lost 7 bases; unmatched junction nucleotides: 10. The chain's CDR3 is CASRKGQGTGEAFF. As DNA, the CDR3 is TGTGCCAGCAGAAAGGGTCAGGGGACAGGTGAAGCTTTCTTT.

V and J are TRBV7-6 and TRBJ1-1, with a tentative D call TRBD1 (5 bases). V was trimmed by 5 bases and J by 5 bases, leaving 21 bases between them. From germline, CDR1 is SGHVS and CDR2 FNYEAQ. CDR3 length: 16 residues. The CDR3 spells CASSPQLGSKGTEAFF. The CDR3 nucleotides read TGTGCCAGCAGCCCCCAGTTAGGGTCGAAGGGGACTGAAGCTTTCTTT.

The chain combines TRBV10-3 with TRBJ1-2; TRBD1 matches at 7 bases. Germline CDR1 and CDR2: ENHRY and SYGVKD. The CDR3 totals 15 residues. V was pared by 6 bases and J by 2 bases, with 9 bases of the junction left unmatched. The CDR3 DNA reads TGTGCCATCAGCCAAAGGACAGGAGGAAACTATGGCTACACCTTC. Translated, it gives CAISQRTGGNYGYTF.

The chain is built from TRBV2 and TRBJ1-1; D uncertain. This CDR3 has 15 residues. Germline V gives CDR1 SNHLY, CDR2 FYNNEI. Trimming took off 1 base at V and 4 bases at J, with 13 bases between the two ends. DNA for the CDR3: TGTGCCAGCAGTGAAGGGGCACCGGGAATCACTGAAGCTTTCTTT. This gives the protein CASSEGAPGITEAFF.

This clone came up a few times. The V gene is TRBV7-9, the J gene TRBJ1-5; D is possibly TRBD1 (5 bases). Between the trimmed V and J ends, which lost 1 base and 6 bases, there was a span of 7 bases. Looked up from germline, CDR1 is SEHNR and CDR2 is FQNEAQ (reference sequence). CDR3 length: 13 amino acids. CDR3 DNA: TGTGCCAGCAGCTTAGGGACACCTCAGCCCCAGCATTTT. It codes for CASSLGTPQPQHF.

The chain carries TRBV19 and TRBJ1-5, with unresolved D. Between the trimmed V and J ends, which lost 11 bases and 4 bases, there was a span of 18 bases. The CDR3 spans 14 residues. Germline V CDR1 and CDR2: LNHDA, SQIVND (reference sequence). This chain's CDR3 is CASRGSFTNQPQHF. DNA of the CDR3: TGTGCCTCTCGAGGCTCCTTCACTAATCAGCCCCAGCATTTT.

CDR3 nucleotides: TGTGCCAGCAGCAAAGAGGGTAAAGGGAGAAATCAGCCCCAGCATTTT. Amino acids: CASSKEGKGRNQPQHF. The gene calls are TRBV21-1 and TRBJ1-5. TRBV21-1 is tagged as a pseudogene. The CDR3 contains 16 residues.

This chain uses TRBV19 with TRBJ1-3, with 8 bases that match TRBD1. The J segment lost 2 bases and the V segment lost 8 bases, leaving 5 bases of the junction unmatched. CDR1 is LNHDA and CDR2 is SQIVND in the germline V gene (reference sequence). The CDR3 runs 14 residues. CDR3 DNA: TGTGCCAGTGGAAGGACAGGGCCTGGAAACACCATATATTTT. It codes for CASGRTGPGNTIYF.

The chain recombines TRBV27 with TRBJ2-2, with TRBD2 matching over 9 bases. The CDR3 covers 16 residues. CDR1 and CDR2 from the germline V gene are MNHEY and SMNVEV (reference sequence). V dropped 6 bases and J dropped 5; count of bases not matched to a gene: 10. The CDR3 region is CASRRGLAGRTGELFF. The CDR3, as DNA: TGTGCCAGCAGGAGAGGGCTAGCGGGACGGACCGGGGAGCTGTTTTTT.

V and J are TRBV10-2 and TRBJ1-3; 8 bases line up with TRBD1. The junction had 6 bases not matched to a gene; V was cut back by 1 base and J by 1 base. This CDR3 contains 17 residues. CDR1 and CDR2 from the germline V gene are WSHSY and SAAADI. CDR3 sequence reads: CASSEYGQGISGNTIYF. The CDR3 DNA reads as TGCGCCAGCAGTGAGTACGGACAGGGTATATCTGGAAACACCATATATTTT.

The J gene is TRBJ2-7, the V gene TRBV6-1, with 8 bases fitting TRBD1. Trimming removed 7 bases from V and 5 bases from J; junction bases left unmatched: 7. Germline loops: CDR1 MNHNS, CDR2 SASEGT. The CDR3 covers 13 residues. This CDR3 reads CASISGGIDEQYF. The CDR3 coding sequence is TGTGCCAGCATCTCAGGGGGCATAGACGAGCAGTACTTC.

V and J are TRBV2 and TRBJ2-7; 9 nucleotides match TRBD1. With 4 bases clipped from V and 4 bases from J, the junction kept 11 bases outside the gene matches. This CDR3 is built from 16 residues. CDR1 and CDR2 from the germline V gene are SNHLY and FYNNEI. CDR3 region: CASSVPADRGWYEQYF. The CDR3 DNA reads as TGTGCCAGCAGTGTACCCGCCGACAGGGGGTGGTACGAGCAGTACTTC.

The chain carries TRBV11-3 and TRBJ2-5; 15 bases agree with TRBD2. The CDR3 has 19 amino acids. Germline CDR1 and CDR2: SGHNT and YENEEA. Unmatched junction bases numbered 16, after V lost 7 bases and J lost 4 bases. The CDR3 is CASTKSIGLAGGRRETQYF. The DNA of the CDR3 is TGTGCCAGCACCAAGAGCATCGGACTAGCGGGGGGGCGTCGAGAGACCCAGTACTTC.

The rearrangement joins TRBV12-5 to TRBJ1-1, with TRBD1 as a possible D gene (5 bases). The germline V gene has CDR1 LGHNT and CDR2 FRNRAP. With 5 bases removed from V and 1 base from J, the gap between germline ends came to 8 bases. This CDR3 is 13 amino acids long. The chain's CDR3 is CASGPQGNTEAFF. The CDR3 DNA sequence: TGTGCTAGTGGTCCGCAGGGGAACACTGAAGCTTTCTTT. Variable domain in full (rest from reference TRBV12-5 and TRBJ1-1): DARVTQTPRHKVTEMGQEVTMRCQPILGHNTVFWYRQTMMQGLELLAYFRNRAPLDDSGMPKDRFSAEMPDATLATLKIQPSEPRDSAVYFCASGPQGNTEAFFGQGTRLTVV.

The chain uses TRBV2 and TRBJ1-5; tentative D call: TRBD1 (5 bases). Germline lookup yields CDR1 SNHLY and CDR2 FYNNEI. With 2 bases removed from V and 1 base from J, the gap between germline ends came to 12 bases. CDR3 length: 16 residues. This chain's CDR3 is CASSELGLGSNQPQHF. The CDR3 DNA sequence: TGTGCCAGCAGTGAACTGGGGCTGGGGAGCAATCAGCCCCAGCATTTT.

This clone was found once. The V call is TRBV27, the J call TRBJ1-2, with TRBD1 matching 11 bases. The V segment lost 5 bases and the J segment 4 bases; nucleotides outside the gene matches: 9. The germline V gene encodes CDR1 MNHEY and CDR2 SMNVEV (reference sequence). CDR3 size: 16 residues. The CDR3 is CASSPLGQGGSYGYTF. As DNA, the CDR3 is TGTGCCAGCAGTCCCCTGGGACAGGGGGGGTCCTATGGCTACACCTTC.

The chain uses TRBV7-6 and TRBJ2-5, with TRBD2 matching over 12 bases. This CDR3 spans 15 amino acids. J was trimmed by 4 bases and V by 5 bases; bases with no gene match: 5. Germline CDR1 is SGHVS and CDR2 is FNYEAQ. The CDR3 DNA reads as TGTGCCAGCAGCCCTAGCGGGGGGGTGGGAGAGACCCAGTACTTC. Its protein is CASSPSGGVGETQYF.

The chain couples TRBV5-1 to TRBJ2-1; D perhaps matches TRBD1 (5 bases). The germline V gene has CDR1 SGHRS and CDR2 YFSETQ. This CDR3 contains 15 residues. V lost 0 bases, J lost 1 base, and 8 bases lay in between. In DNA form, the CDR3 reads TGCGCCAGCAGCTTGGAACAGGTTTCCTACAATGAGCAGTTCTTC. It codes for CASSLEQVSYNEQFF.

This clone was counted a few times. The rearrangement joins TRBV6-5 to TRBJ2-7; the D gene is possibly TRBD1 (6 bases). Trimming removed 0 bases from V and 2 bases from J, with 11 bases in between. CDR3 size: 15 residues. CDR1 and CDR2 (germline): MNHEY, SVGAGI. CDR3 sequence reads: CASSYSKGDTYEQYF. The CDR3 DNA is TGTGCCAGCAGTTACTCGAAGGGGGACACCTACGAGCAGTACTTC.

J is TRBJ2-3 and V is TRBV18; the D is unclear. Trimming removed 5 bases from V and 5 bases from J, with 11 bases in between. Germline CDR1 is KGHSH and CDR2 is LQKENI. This CDR3 spans 13 amino acids. The CDR3 region has the DNA TGTGCCAGCTCATGGCGAGCGAGAGATACGCAGTATTTT. Translation: CASSWRARDTQYF.

The chain recombines TRBV19 with TRBJ1-5; 11 nucleotides align to TRBD1. The CDR3 spans 15 residues. Germline assignment: CDR1 LNHDA and CDR2 SQIVND (reference sequence). J gave up 4 bases and V 10 bases, and 9 bases lay outside the gene matches. CDR3 sequence: CATSTGTGGNQPQHF. CDR3 DNA sequence: TGTGCCACTTCTACAGGGACAGGGGGTAATCAGCCCCAGCATTTT.